In this sample, the clone carrying this T cell receptor (beta chain) turned up many times. The antigen is undetermined. The CDR3 end falls 3 residues outside the read, so it is completed with the germline J gene. TCRdb keeps only in-frame clones here, not all; method: immunoSEQ multiplex PCR. Listed for the sample are about 66,000 clones, none seen a single time. There are 13 residues in the CDR3. From germline, CDR1 is SNHLY and CDR2 FYNNEI. V lost 8 bases and J lost 5; bases outside the gene matches: 7. The data stem from a study of T cell clonality in common variable immunodeficiency. Overall study findings and caveats: CVID subjects shared fewer TCRbeta clones than healthy controls did.

The sequence came from a person aged 18-70 years in good health. The sample consisted of peripheral blood mononuclear cells. The J gene is TRBJ2-7, the V gene TRBV2; 9 bases line up with TRBD1. The covered CDR3 bases are TGTGCCAGCCGACCCGGGACAGGGAACGAG. As protein: CASRPGTGNE. The entire CDR3 protein reads CASRPGTGNEQYF.